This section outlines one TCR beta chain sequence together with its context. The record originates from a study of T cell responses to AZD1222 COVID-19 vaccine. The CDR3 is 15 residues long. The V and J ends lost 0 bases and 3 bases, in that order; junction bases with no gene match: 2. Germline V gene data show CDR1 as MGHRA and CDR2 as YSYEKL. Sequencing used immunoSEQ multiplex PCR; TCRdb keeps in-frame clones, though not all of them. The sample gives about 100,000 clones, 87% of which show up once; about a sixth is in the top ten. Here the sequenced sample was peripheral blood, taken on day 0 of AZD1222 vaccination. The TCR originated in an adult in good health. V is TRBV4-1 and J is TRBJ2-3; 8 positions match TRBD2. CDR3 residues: CASSQEGGRTDTQYF. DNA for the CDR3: TGCGCCAGCAGCCAAGAAGGCGGGAGGACAGATACGCAGTATTTT.